The 27 T cell receptor beta chains in this list originate from one sample, sequenced in a study of T cell repertoires in aging, cancer and after chemotherapy. Peripheral blood genomic DNA, not sorted cells or RNA, was the template. Rearranged V-D-J TRB sequences were amplified with a mixed TRB-A/B primer pool. A single record per CDR3 protein comes from TCRdb applying MiXCR to the multiplex PCR reads. The top ten hold over 12% of the sample, which has 1,200 or so distinct CDR3 sequences, 20% to 30% seen once. The sequencing input was blood. These receptor sequences come from a human donor with a solid tumor.

This clonotype has just a few counts. The chain has TRBV7-2 and TRBJ1-1; 8 bases match TRBD1. CDR3 length: 14 amino acids. Germline V gene sequence: CDR1 SGHTA, CDR2 FQGNSA. The ends lost 0 bases at V and 6 bases at J; junction bases unmatched: 3. The CDR3 reads CASSLAGQGSEAFF. In nucleotides, the CDR3 is TGTGCCAGCAGCTTAGCCGGACAGGGCTCTGAAGCTTTCTTT.

The chain recombines TRBV7-9 with TRBJ2-5, with 10 bases that match TRBD2. Germline trimming cut 5 bases from V and 1 base from J; bases unmatched to any gene: 16. This CDR3 comprises 19 residues. Germline CDR1 reads SEHNR; CDR2 reads FQNEAQ (reference sequence). CDR3 DNA: TGTGCCAGCAGCCCCTACCCCCAGCGGGAGGGCCTTTTCCAAGAGACCCAGTACTTC. It encodes CASSPYPQREGLFQETQYF.

The chain uses TRBV5-1 and TRBJ1-4; TRBD1 aligns across 9 bases. The length of the CDR3 is 16 residues. Looked up from germline, CDR1 is SGHRS and CDR2 is YFSETQ. V lost 3 bases and J lost 7; bases outside the gene matches: 10. The CDR3 loop is CASSSDFGTGSEKLFF. The CDR3 bases are TGCGCCAGCAGCTCCGATTTCGGGACAGGGAGTGAAAAACTGTTTTTT. Full variable domain (missing parts from reference TRBV5-1 and TRBJ1-4): KAGVTQTPRYLIKTRGQQVTLSCSPISGHRSVSWYQQTPGQGLQFLFEYFSETQRNKGNFPGRFSGRQFSNSRSEMNVSTLELGDSALYLCASSSDFGTGSEKLFFGSGTQLSVL.

This chain links TRBV5-1 with TRBJ1-6; 8 nucleotides match TRBD1. The J segment lost 9 bases and the V segment lost 0 bases, leaving 5 bases of the junction unmatched. Germline V gives CDR1 SGHRS, CDR2 YFSETQ. The CDR3 runs 15 residues. In nucleotides, the CDR3 is TGCGCCAGCAGCTTGGGGACAGGGAGATCTTCACCCCTCCACTTT. Amino acid sequence: CASSLGTGRSSPLHF.

This clonotype has a handful of counts. The rearrangement joins TRBV11-2 to TRBJ1-2; 8 bases are shared with TRBD1. Trimming at V came to 1 base and at J to 0 bases, leaving 4 bases not matched to a gene. The CDR3 runs 16 residues. CDR1 is SGHAT, CDR2 FQNNGV, per germline. This CDR3 is CASSLGGTGTNYGYTF. The CDR3 region has the DNA TGTGCCAGCAGCTTAGGTGGGACAGGAACTAACTATGGCTACACCTTC.

This clonotype is classed as large (0.1 to 1%). V usage is TRBV6-6 and J usage is TRBJ1-5; D is uncertain. Trimming shortened V by 0 bases and J by 2 bases, and 5 bases separated the two germline ends. The germline V gene has CDR1 MNHNY and CDR2 SVGAGI (reference sequence). The CDR3 is 14 residues long. Written as DNA, the CDR3 is TGTGCCAGCAGTTACTCGTCGGGCAATCAGCCCCAGCATTTT. Its translation is CASSYSSGNQPQHF.

The table lists this clonotype with a few counts. The genes are TRBV11-3 and TRBJ1-2; TRBD1 might be the D (5 bases). Trimming shortened V by 5 bases and J by 14 bases, and 18 bases separated the two germline ends. Looked up from germline, CDR1 is SGHNT and CDR2 is YENEEA. This CDR3 has 12 amino acids. The CDR3 DNA is TGTGCCAGCAGCCCCGCCGGCAGGGAGGTTACCTTC. Protein sequence: CASSPAGREVTF.

This clonotype is large in the sample. CDR3: CASSSGAGAGNTIYF. The CDR3 region has the DNA TGCGCCAGCAGCAGCGGGGCAGGGGCTGGAAACACCATATATTTT. The rearrangement links TRBV5-1 to TRBJ1-3, with D possibly matching TRBD1 (6 bases). V gave up 4 bases and J gave up 2 bases, with 13 bases separating them. Germline-derived CDR1 and CDR2 are SGHRS and YFSETQ. This CDR3 contains 15 residues.

Sample share makes this clonotype large. The J gene is TRBJ2-7, the V gene TRBV12-3 or TRBV12-4, with D perhaps assigned TRBD1 or TRBD2 (5 bases each). The CDR3 sequence is 12 residues long. Trimming left V 5 bases short and J 4 bases short, with 9 bases between. The CDR3 DNA reads as TGTGCCAGCAGTGGGACCCGATACGAGCAGTACTTC. Amino acids: CASSGTRYEQYF.

This clonotype is classed as large. The V gene is TRBV29-1, the J gene TRBJ1-2; D is perhaps TRBD1 (5 bases). V was clipped by 2 bases and J by 3 bases, with 10 bases between them. Germline CDR1 reads SQVTM; CDR2 reads ANQGSEA. This CDR3 has 13 amino acids. The CDR3 spells CSVELPTDYGYTF. DNA for the CDR3: TGCAGCGTTGAATTACCGACAGACTATGGCTACACCTTC.

The CDR3 bases are TGCAGTGCTACCAGACAGGGGGCGGTCACTGAAGCTTTCTTT. Its translation is CSATRQGAVTEAFF. V usage is TRBV20-1 and J usage is TRBJ1-1, with TRBD1 identical over 10 bases. Germline values: CDR1 DFQATT, CDR2 SNEGSKA (reference sequence). Trimming at V came to 4 bases and at J to 4 bases, leaving 6 bases not matched to a gene. CDR3 length: 14 residues.

Sample share makes this clonotype large. J is TRBJ2-7 and V is TRBV10-3; no definite D call. V lost 3 bases to trimming and J lost 0 bases, with 3 bases between them. The CDR3 consists of 12 residues. CDR1 and CDR2 (germline): ENHRY, SYGVKD. The CDR3 sequence: CAISDSSYEQYF. CDR3 DNA: TGTGCCATCAGTGACAGCTCCTACGAGCAGTACTTC.

This clonotype was seen more than once but under ten times. V gene TRBV27 combines with J gene TRBJ2-2; 7 bases fit TRBD2. Trimming removed 0 bases from V and 1 base from J; junction bases left unmatched: 8. The CDR3 length is 18 residues. From germline, CDR1 is MNHEY and CDR2 SMNVEV (reference sequence). Written as DNA, the CDR3 is TGTGCCAGCAGTTTATCCCTAACCGGGGGGTGGAACACCGGGGAGCTGTTTTTT. This sequence encodes CASSLSLTGGWNTGELFF.

In this sample, this clonotype turned up a few times. CDR3 sequence: CSARRLAGASYNEQFF. The CDR3 nucleotides are TGCAGTGCCCGAAGACTAGCGGGGGCCTCCTACAATGAGCAGTTCTTC. The chain carries TRBV20-1 and TRBJ2-1, with 12 positions matching TRBD2. Germline assignment: CDR1 DFQATT and CDR2 SNEGSKA (reference sequence). V was clipped by 6 bases and J by 0 bases; unmatched bases: 6. The CDR3 consists of 16 residues.

Sample share makes this clonotype medium-sized. The chain joins TRBV6-1 to TRBJ2-2, with a weak D call TRBD1 (5 bases). The CDR3 has 14 residues. Germline V gives CDR1 MNHNS, CDR2 SASEGT. V lost 1 base to trimming and J lost 7 bases, with 10 bases between them. The CDR3 coding sequence is TGTGCCAGCAGTGAAGTGCCTAGGGGCGGGGAGCTGTTTTTT. It codes for CASSEVPRGGELFF.

The chain joins TRBV6-5 to TRBJ1-4; 12 bases are a match to TRBD1. Losses at the gene ends were 8 bases for V and 5 bases for J; bases not matched to a gene: 0. The length of the CDR3 is 13 residues. Germline-derived CDR1 and CDR2 are MNHEY and SVGAGI. In nucleotides, the CDR3 is TGTGCCAGCGGGACAGGGGGCAATGAAAAACTGTTTTTT. Its protein is CASGTGGNEKLFF.

This chain connects TRBV30 to TRBJ1-2; D gene ambiguous. The germline V gene has CDR1 GTSNPN and CDR2 SVGIG (reference sequence). There are 12 residues in the CDR3. The ends were cut back, 7 bases at V and 0 bases at J, with 9 bases in the middle. In nucleotides, the CDR3 is TGTGCCTCCACCGGGACTAACTATGGCTACACCTTC. Translated: CASTGTNYGYTF.

By share of the sample, this clonotype is large (0.1 to 1%). The rearrangement uses TRBV7-9 and TRBJ1-2; TRBD1 matches 10 bases. J was trimmed by 7 bases and V by 0 bases; bases with no gene match: 2. The CDR3 is made up of 14 amino acids. CDR1 SEHNR and CDR2 FQNEAQ come from the germline V gene (reference sequence). This chain's CDR3 is CASSLAGTGVGYTF. CDR3 in DNA: TGTGCCAGCAGCTTAGCGGGGACAGGGGTTGGCTACACCTTC.

Within the sample, this clonotype is large. CDR3 amino acids: CASTPRNVYNSPLHF. The CDR3 DNA is TGTGCCAGCACCCCTCGGAATGTGTATAATTCACCCCTCCACTTT. The rearrangement uses TRBV6-5 and TRBJ1-6; the D is unclear. V lost 7 bases, J lost 4 bases, and 14 bases lay in between. CDR3 size: 15 residues. Germline lookup yields CDR1 MNHEY and CDR2 SVGAGI.

The rearrangement links TRBV11-1 to TRBJ1-4; D call uncertain. V was pared by 1 base and J by 3 bases, with 6 bases between. Germline V CDR1 and CDR2: SGHAT, FQDESV (reference sequence). The CDR3 totals 14 residues. The CDR3 DNA reads as TGTGCCAGCAGCTTAGGGTGGTCTAATGAAAAACTGTTTTTT. This translates into CASSLGWSNEKLFF.

This clonotype is large by share. The genes are TRBV5-6 and TRBJ2-5; tentative D call: TRBD2 (5 bases). V was shortened by 4 bases and J by 4 bases, with 14 bases between the two germline ends. The CDR3 is 14 residues long. CDR1 and CDR2 from the germline V gene are SGHDT and YYEEEE. The CDR3 protein is CASSPAGRGETQYF. The CDR3 bases are TGTGCCAGCAGCCCCGCAGGTCGGGGAGAGACCCAGTACTTC.

By frequency in the sample, this clonotype is medium-sized. The chain links TRBV13 to TRBJ2-3; the match to TRBD1 covers 10 bases. Germline V gives CDR1 PRHDT, CDR2 FYEKMQ (reference sequence). V lost 0 bases, J lost 2 bases, and 2 bases stayed unmatched. The CDR3 length is 16 residues. This CDR3 reads CASSLGGQGVTDTQYF. CDR3 coding DNA: TGTGCCAGCAGCTTAGGAGGACAGGGGGTCACAGATACGCAGTATTTT.

This clonotype qualifies as medium-sized. V is TRBV19 and J is TRBJ1-2, with D perhaps TRBD1 (6 bases). Germline V gives CDR1 LNHDA, CDR2 SQIVND (reference sequence). The V and J ends lost 6 bases and 4 bases respectively, with 15 bases between them. There are 14 residues in the CDR3. CDR3 amino acids: CASRRTDGSYGYTF. The CDR3 region has the DNA TGTGCCAGTAGGCGGACAGATGGTAGCTATGGCTACACCTTC. The whole variable domain, remainder taken from reference TRBV19 and TRBJ1-2, is DGGITQSPKYLFRKEGQNVTLSCEQNLNHDAMYWYRQDPGQGLRLIYYSQIVNDFQKGDIAEGYSVSREKKESFPLTVTSAQKNPTAFYLCASRRTDGSYGYTFGSGTRLTVV.

This clonotype has only a few counts. The genes are TRBV27 and TRBJ1-1, with 8 bases that match TRBD1. V lost 8 bases, J lost 3 bases, and 8 bases stayed unmatched. Germline V lookup: CDR1 MNHEY, CDR2 SMNVEV (reference sequence). CDR3 length equals 14 residues. CDR3 region: CASSIRGLDTEAFF. CDR3 sequence (DNA): TGTGCCAGCTCGATCAGGGGGCTCGACACTGAAGCTTTCTTT.

By share, this clonotype counts as medium-sized. The chain couples TRBV27 to TRBJ2-3, with 10 bases lining up with TRBD2. The V gene end was trimmed by 2 bases and the J gene end by 4 bases; junction bases not matched to a gene: 9. The CDR3 totals 17 residues. The germline gives CDR1 MNHEY, CDR2 SMNVEV (reference sequence). The CDR3 coding sequence is TGTGCCAGCAGTTTACTCCTCTTAGCGGGGGGCCCAGATACGCAGTATTTT. Residues: CASSLLLLAGGPDTQYF.

This chain uses TRBV5-1 with TRBJ1-1, with D perhaps TRBD1 (5 bases). V lost 0 bases and J lost 6, with 12 bases in between. Germline lookup yields CDR1 SGHRS and CDR2 YFSETQ. The CDR3 runs 14 residues. The CDR3 region has the DNA TGCGCCAGCAGCTTGGAGCAGGGCCTTGCTGAAGCTTTCTTT. Its translation is CASSLEQGLAEAFF.

Comment on this clonotype: A much larger clone lies a single base off, so this may be a read error. V and J are TRBV6-2 or TRBV6-3 and TRBJ2-5; D is ambiguous. Trimming cost V 5 bases and J 2 bases, with 15 bases left between them. The CDR3 runs to 15 residues. Germline-derived CDR1 and CDR2 are MNHEY and SVGEGT. This CDR3 reads CASSQSGTVQETQYF. Here the CDR3 DNA reads TGTGCCAGCAGTCAATCCGGTACTGTTCAAGAGACCCAGTACTTC.